This entry describes one TCR beta chain. Its antigen is not yet known. Base qualities are missing; no much larger clone stands one base away. These data belong to a study of sequential checkpoint blockade in melanoma (dated by TCRdb to about 2019). Context from the whole study: Patients were randomized 1:1 to first-line nivolumab followed by ipilimumab (arm A) or ipilimumab followed by nivolumab (arm B). Maintenance nivolumab came after each of the two trial sequences.

The treatment or condition label for this specimen denotes: randomized to nivolumab then ipilimumab (arm A) or the reverse (arm B). None of the trial patients had been given prior DNA-damaging chemotherapy. Thawed PBMCs were sorted on a FACS Aria II flow cytometer to isolate live CD3+CD8+ cells negative for CD19 and CD56. The samples were obtained from melanoma patients enrolled in CheckMate 064, an open-label, randomized phase II trial testing sequential checkpoint blockade. Peripheral blood mononuclear cells were collected by leukapheresis, purified with Ficoll-Paque, and frozen in human serum with approximately 10% DMSO. Right after sorting, the blood CD3+CD8+ cells were verified to be >95% pure, and DNA extraction followed. Study-wide findings and limitations: Larger, independent patient cohorts are needed to validate the response-prediction model that combines TCR metrics and mutation burden.

TCRbeta CDR3 regions were immunosequenced from genomic DNA with the immunoSEQ Assay. Genomic DNA was amplified by bias-controlled multiplex PCR before high-throughput sequencing. The authors' analysis ran thus. To quantify the absolute abundance of each unique TCRbeta CDR3 region, the sequences were collapsed and filtered. Clonality, defined as 1 minus Pielou's evenness, was calculated using only productive rearrangements. Clones with significantly greater frequencies in on-treatment versus baseline samples were identified using a previously published method. Drawn from immuneACCESS, this table holds only the in-frame rearrangements with V and J called that TCRdb kept. Clones are partly lost; checked studies trace under half to an unresolved V gene and leave the rest unexplained. The V and J calls and clone size come from that table; D and trimming were worked out from the DNA. This sample has tens of thousands of clones in its table, and 83% of those were observed once. The top ten clonotypes cover about 15% of the sample.

This receptor was identified in a human donor with melanoma. The specimen was CD8+ T cells sorted from blood (inferred from file names), collected from a patient given nivolumab and ipilimumab in sequence.

The CDR3 is CASKPGLEIQAGETQYF. The DNA sequence reads TGTGCCAGCAAACCGGGACTAGAGATACAGGCCGGTGAGACCCAGTACTTC. The chain links TRBV7-8 with TRBJ2-5; 8 nucleotides in the junction match TRBD2. The germline V gene supplies CDR1 SGHVS and CDR2 FQNEAQ. V is pruned by 7 bases and J by 5 bases, leaving 18 bases of the junction without a gene match. The CDR3 sequence holds 17 residues, the cysteine and phenylalanine included. The sequence is cut down to CDR3 DNA, 51 bases in frame from base 1.